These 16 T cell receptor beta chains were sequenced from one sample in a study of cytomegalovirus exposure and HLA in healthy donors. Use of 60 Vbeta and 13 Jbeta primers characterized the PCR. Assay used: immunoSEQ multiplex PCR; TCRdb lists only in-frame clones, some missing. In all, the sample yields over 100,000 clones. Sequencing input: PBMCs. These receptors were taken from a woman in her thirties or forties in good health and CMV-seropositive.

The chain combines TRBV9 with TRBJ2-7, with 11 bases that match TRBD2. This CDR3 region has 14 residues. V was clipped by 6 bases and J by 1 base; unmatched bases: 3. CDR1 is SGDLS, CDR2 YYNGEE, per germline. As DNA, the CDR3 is TGTGCCAGCACCCGGACTAGCGGGTCCTACGAGCAGTACTTC. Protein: CASTRTSGSYEQYF.

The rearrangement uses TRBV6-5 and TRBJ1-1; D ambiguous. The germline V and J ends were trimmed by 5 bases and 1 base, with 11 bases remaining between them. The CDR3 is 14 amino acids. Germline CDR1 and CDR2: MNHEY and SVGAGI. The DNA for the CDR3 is TGTGCCAGCAGTCCACAGTCCTCGAACACTGAAGCTTTCTTT. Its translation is CASSPQSSNTEAFF.

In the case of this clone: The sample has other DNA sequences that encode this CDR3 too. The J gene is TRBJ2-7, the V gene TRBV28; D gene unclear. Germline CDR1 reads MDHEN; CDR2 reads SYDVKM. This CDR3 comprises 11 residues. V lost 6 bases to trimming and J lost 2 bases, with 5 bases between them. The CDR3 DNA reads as TGTGCCAGCAGCGAGACCTACGAGCAGTACTTC. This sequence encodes CASSETYEQYF.

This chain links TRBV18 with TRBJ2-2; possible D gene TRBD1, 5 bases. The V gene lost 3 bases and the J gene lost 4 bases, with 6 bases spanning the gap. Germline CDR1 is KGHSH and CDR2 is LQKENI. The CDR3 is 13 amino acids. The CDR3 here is CASSPTVTGELFF. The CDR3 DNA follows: TGTGCCAGCTCACCGACAGTCACCGGGGAGCTGTTTTTT.

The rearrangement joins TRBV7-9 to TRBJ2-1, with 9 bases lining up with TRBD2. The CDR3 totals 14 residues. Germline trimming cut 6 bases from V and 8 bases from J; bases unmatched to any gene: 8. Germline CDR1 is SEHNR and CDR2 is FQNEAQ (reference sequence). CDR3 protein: CASRRGGPDHEQFF. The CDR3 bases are TGTGCCAGCAGGCGGGGGGGGCCAGACCATGAGCAGTTCTTC.

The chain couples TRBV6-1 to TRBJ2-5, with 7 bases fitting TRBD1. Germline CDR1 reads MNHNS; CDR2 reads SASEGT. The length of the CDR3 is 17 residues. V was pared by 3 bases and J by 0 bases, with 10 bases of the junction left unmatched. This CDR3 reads CASSEGAARGYQETQYF. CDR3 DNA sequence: TGTGCCAGCAGTGAGGGGGCCGCCAGGGGGTACCAAGAGACCCAGTACTTC.

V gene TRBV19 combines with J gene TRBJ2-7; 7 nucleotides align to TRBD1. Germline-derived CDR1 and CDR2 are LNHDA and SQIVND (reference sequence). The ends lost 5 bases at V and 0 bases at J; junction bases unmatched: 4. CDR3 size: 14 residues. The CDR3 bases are TGTGCCAGTAGTCGAGGGGGCACCTCCTACGAGCAGTACTTC. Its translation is CASSRGGTSYEQYF.

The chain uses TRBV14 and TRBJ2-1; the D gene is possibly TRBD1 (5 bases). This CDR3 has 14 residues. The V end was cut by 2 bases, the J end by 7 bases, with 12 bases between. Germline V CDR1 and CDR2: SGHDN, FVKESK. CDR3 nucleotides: TGTGCCAGCAGCCAACACACGAACAGGAATGAGCAGTTCTTC. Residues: CASSQHTNRNEQFF.

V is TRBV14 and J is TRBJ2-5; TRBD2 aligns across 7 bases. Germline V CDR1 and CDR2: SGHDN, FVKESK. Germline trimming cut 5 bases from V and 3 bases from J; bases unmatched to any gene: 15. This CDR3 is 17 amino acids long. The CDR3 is CASSYPGGAYVEETQYF. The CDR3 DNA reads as TGTGCCAGCAGCTACCCGGGGGGAGCGTACGTGGAAGAGACCCAGTACTTC. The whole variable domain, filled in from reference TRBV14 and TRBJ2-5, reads EAGVTQFPSHSVIEKGQTVTLRCDPISGHDNLYWYRRVMGKEIKFLLHFVKESKQDESGMPNNRFLAERTGGTYSTLKVQPAELEDSGVYFCASSYPGGAYVEETQYFGPGTRLLVL.

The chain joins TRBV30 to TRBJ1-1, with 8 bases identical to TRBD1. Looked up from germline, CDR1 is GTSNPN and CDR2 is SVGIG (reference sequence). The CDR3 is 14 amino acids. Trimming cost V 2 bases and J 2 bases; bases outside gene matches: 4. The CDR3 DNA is TGTGCCTGGAGTTTAACAGGGGGAAACACTGAAGCTTTCTTT. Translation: CAWSLTGGNTEAFF.

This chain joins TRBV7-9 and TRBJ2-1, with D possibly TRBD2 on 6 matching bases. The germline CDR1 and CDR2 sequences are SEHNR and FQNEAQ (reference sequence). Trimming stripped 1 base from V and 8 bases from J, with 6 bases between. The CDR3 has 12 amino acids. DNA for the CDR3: TGTGCCAGCAGCTTAGGGGGGGATGAGCAGTTCTTC. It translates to CASSLGGDEQFF.

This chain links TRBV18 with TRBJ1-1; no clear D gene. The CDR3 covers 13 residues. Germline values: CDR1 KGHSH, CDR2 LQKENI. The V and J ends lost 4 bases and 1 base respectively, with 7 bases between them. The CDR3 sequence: CASSRVANTEAFF. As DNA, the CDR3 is TGTGCCAGCTCACGCGTTGCGAACACTGAAGCTTTCTTT.

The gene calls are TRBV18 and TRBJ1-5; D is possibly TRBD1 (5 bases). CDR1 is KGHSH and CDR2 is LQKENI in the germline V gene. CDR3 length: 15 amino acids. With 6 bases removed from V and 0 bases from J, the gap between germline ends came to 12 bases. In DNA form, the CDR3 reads TGTGCCAGCTCCGCTGGCGGACATAGCAATCAGCCCCAGCATTTT. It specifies CASSAGGHSNQPQHF.

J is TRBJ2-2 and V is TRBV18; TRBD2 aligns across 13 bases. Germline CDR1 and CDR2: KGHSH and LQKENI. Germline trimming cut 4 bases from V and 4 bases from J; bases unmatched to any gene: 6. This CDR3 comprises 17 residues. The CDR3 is CASSLSLAGGSTGELFF. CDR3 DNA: TGTGCCAGCTCACTGTCACTAGCGGGAGGGAGCACCGGGGAGCTGTTTTTT.

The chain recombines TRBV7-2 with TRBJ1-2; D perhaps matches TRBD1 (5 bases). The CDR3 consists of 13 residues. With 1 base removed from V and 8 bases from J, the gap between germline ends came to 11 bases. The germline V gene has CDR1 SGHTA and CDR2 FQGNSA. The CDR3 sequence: CASSLGTGRGYTF. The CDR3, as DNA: TGTGCCAGCAGCTTAGGAACAGGCCGCGGCTACACCTTC. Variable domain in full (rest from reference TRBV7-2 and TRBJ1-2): GAGVSQSPSNKVTEKGKDVELRCDPISGHTALYWYRQSLGQGLEFLIYFQGNSAPDKSGLPSDRFSAERTGGSVSTLTIQRTQQEDSAVYLCASSLGTGRGYTFGSGTRLTVV.

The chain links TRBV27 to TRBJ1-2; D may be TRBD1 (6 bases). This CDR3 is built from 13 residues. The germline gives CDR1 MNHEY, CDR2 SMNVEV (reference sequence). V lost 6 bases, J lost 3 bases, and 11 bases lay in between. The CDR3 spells CASSRGQHYGYTF. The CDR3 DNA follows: TGTGCCAGCAGCCGTGGACAGCACTATGGCTACACCTTC.